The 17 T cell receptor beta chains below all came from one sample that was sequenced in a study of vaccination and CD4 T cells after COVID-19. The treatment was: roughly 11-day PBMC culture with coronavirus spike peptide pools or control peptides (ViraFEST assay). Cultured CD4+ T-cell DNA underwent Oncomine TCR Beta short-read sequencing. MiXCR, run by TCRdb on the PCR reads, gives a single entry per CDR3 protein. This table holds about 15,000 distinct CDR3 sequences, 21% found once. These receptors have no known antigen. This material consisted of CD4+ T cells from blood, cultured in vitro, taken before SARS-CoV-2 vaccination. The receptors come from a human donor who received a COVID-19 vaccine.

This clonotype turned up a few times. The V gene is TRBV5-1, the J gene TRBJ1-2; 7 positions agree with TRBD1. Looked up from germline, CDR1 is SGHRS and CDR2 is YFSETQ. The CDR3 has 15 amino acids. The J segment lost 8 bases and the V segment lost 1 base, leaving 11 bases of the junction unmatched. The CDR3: CASSLSTGAMSGYTF. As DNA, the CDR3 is TGCGCCAGCAGCTTGTCTACAGGGGCCATGAGCGGCTACACCTTC.

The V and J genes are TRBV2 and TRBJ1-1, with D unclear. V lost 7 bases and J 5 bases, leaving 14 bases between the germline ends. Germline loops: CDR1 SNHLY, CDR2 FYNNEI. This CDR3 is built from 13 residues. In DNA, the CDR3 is TGTGCCAGCAACCGACCGGGGTGGACTGAAGCTTTCTTT. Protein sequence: CASNRPGWTEAFF.

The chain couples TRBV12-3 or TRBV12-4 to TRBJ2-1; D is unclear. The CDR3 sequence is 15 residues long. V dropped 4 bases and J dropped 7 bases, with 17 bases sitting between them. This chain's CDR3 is CASSSPGLVYNEQFF. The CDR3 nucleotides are TGTGCCAGCAGTTCGCCAGGCCTCGTTTATAATGAGCAGTTCTTC.

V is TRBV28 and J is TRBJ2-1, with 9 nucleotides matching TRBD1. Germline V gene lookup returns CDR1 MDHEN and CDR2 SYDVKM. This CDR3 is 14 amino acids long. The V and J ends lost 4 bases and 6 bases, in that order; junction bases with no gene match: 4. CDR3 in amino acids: CASSSMTGGNEQFF. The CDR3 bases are TGTGCCAGCAGTTCCATGACAGGGGGCAATGAGCAGTTCTTC.

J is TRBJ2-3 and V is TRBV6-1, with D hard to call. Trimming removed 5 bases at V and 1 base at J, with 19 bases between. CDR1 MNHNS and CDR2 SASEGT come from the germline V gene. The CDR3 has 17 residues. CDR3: CASSRRPENSRTDTQYF. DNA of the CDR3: TGTGCCAGCAGTCGAAGACCGGAGAACTCTCGCACAGATACGCAGTATTTT.

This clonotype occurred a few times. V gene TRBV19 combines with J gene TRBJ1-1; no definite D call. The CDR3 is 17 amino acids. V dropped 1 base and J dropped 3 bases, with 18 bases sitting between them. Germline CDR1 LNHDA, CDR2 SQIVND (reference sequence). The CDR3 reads CASSIGETLGGYTEAFF. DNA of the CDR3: TGTGCCAGTAGTATAGGAGAGACCTTAGGTGGGTACACTGAAGCTTTCTTT.

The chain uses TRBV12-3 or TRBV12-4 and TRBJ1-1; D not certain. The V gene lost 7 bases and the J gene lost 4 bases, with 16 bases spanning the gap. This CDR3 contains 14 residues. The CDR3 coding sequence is TGTGCCAGCAACTTCCGCGGTGGGATCACTGAAGCTTTCTTT. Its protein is CASNFRGGITEAFF.

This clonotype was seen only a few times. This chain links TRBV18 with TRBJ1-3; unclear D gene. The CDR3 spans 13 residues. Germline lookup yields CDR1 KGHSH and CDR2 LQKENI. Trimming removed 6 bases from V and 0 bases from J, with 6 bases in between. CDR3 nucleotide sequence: TGTGCCAGCTCCGCCAACTCTGGAAACACCATATATTTT. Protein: CASSANSGNTIYF.

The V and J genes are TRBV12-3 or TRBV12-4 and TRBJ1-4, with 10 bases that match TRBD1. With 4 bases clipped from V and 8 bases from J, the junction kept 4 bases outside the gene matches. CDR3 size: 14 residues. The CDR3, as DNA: TGTGCCAGCAGTTCCGGGACAGGGGTGGAAAAACTGTTTTTT. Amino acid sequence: CASSSGTGVEKLFF.

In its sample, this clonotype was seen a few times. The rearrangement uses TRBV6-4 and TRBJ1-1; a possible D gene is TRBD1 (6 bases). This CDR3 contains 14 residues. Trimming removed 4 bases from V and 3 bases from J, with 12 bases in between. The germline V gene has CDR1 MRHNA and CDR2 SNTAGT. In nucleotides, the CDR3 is TGTGCCAGCAGTGTCGAGGGGGGTCACACTGAAGCTTTCTTT. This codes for CASSVEGGHTEAFF.

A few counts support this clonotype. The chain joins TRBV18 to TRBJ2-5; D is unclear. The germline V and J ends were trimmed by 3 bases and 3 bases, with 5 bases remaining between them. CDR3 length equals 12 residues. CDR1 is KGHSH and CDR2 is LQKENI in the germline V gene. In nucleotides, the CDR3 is TGTGCCAGCTCACCGACCGAAGAGACCCAGTACTTC. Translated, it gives CASSPTEETQYF. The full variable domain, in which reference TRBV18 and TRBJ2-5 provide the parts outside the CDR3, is NAGVMQNPRHLVRRRGQEARLRCSPMKGHSHVYWYRQLPEEGLKFMVYLQKENIIDESGMPKERFSAEFPKEGPSILRIQQVVRGDSAAYFCASSPTEETQYFGPGTRLLVL.

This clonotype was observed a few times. The CDR3 DNA reads TGTGCCAGTAGTATAGGCCCCGGGACAGCAGCGGCACCCCTCCACTTT. Its protein is CASSIGPGTAAAPLHF. The chain is built from TRBV19 and TRBJ1-6; TRBD1 aligns across 7 bases. J lost 11 bases, V lost 1 base, and 11 bases had no gene match. The germline CDR1 and CDR2 sequences are LNHDA and SQIVND (reference sequence). The CDR3 runs to 16 residues. The entire variable domain, with the rest obtained from reference TRBV19 and TRBJ1-6, is as follows: DGGITQSPKYLFRKEGQNVTLSCEQNLNHDAMYWYRQDPGQGLRLIYYSQIVNDFQKGDIAEGYSVSREKKESFPLTVTSAQKNPTAFYLCASSIGPGTAAAPLHFGNGTRLTVT.

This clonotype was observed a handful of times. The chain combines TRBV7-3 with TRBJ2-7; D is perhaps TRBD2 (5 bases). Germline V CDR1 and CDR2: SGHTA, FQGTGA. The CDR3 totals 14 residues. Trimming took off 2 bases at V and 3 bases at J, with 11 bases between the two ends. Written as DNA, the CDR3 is TGTGCCAGCAGCTTAGGAGGTCAAGGCTACGAGCAGTACTTC. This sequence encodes CASSLGGQGYEQYF.

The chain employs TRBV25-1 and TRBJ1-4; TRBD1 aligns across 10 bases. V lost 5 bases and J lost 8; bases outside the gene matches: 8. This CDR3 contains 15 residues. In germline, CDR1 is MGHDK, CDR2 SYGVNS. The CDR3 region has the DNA TGTGCCAGCAGTAGACAGGGGGCTTCGGGAGAAAAACTGTTTTTT. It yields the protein CASSRQGASGEKLFF.

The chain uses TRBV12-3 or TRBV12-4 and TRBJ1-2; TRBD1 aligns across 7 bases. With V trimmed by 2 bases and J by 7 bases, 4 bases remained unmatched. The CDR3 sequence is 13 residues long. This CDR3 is CASSLRQGGGYTF. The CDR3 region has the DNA TGTGCCAGCAGTTTAAGACAGGGTGGTGGCTACACCTTC.

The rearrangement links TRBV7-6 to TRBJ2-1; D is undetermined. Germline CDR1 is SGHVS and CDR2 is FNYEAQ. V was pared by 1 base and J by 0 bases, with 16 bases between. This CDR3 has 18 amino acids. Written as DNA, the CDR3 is TGTGCCAGCAGCTTAGTGGGTAGAACCATAGCCTCCTACAATGAGCAGTTCTTC. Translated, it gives CASSLVGRTIASYNEQFF.

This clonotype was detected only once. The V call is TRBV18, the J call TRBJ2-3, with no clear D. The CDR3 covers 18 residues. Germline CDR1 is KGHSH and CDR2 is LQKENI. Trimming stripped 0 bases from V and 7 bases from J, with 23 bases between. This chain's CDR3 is CASSPPLVRLVRTHTQYF. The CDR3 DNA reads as TGTGCCAGCTCACCACCGCTGGTGAGATTAGTGCGGACCCATACGCAGTATTTT. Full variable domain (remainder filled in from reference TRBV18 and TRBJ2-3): NAGVMQNPRHLVRRRGQEARLRCSPMKGHSHVYWYRQLPEEGLKFMVYLQKENIIDESGMPKERFSAEFPKEGPSILRIQQVVRGDSAAYFCASSPPLVRLVRTHTQYFGPGTRLTVL.